Below, 2 T cell receptor beta chains from the same sample are listed, as sequenced in a study of radiotherapy plus CTLA-4 blockade in lung cancer. Generated by immunoSEQ multiplex PCR, the TCRdb table keeps only in-frame clones and is missing some. The sample shows 70,000 to 95,000 clones, approximately 82% of them seen only once. The sequencing used peripheral blood, collected from a patient treated with radiotherapy plus ipilimumab. The receptors were gathered from a human donor with non-small cell lung cancer that progressed on radiotherapy plus ipilimumab.

CDR3 loop: CAWRTRINLEKLFF. CDR3 DNA: TGTGCCTGGAGGACACGGATTAACTTGGAAAAACTGTTTTTT. The chain employs TRBV30 and TRBJ1-4; D gene uncertain. CDR3 length: 14 amino acids. CDR1 is GTSNPN, CDR2 SVGIG, per germline (reference sequence). V was clipped by 3 bases and J by 8 bases, with 16 bases between them.

The chain carries TRBV10-3 and TRBJ2-3; a weak D match, TRBD2 (5 bases). In germline, CDR1 is ENHRY, CDR2 SYGVKD. Trimming removed 3 bases from V and 4 bases from J, with 20 bases in between. CDR3 length: 17 amino acids. The CDR3 DNA sequence: TGTGCCATCAGTGATAGAGGGAAGCTCAATGTGCCAGATACGCAGTATTTT. Protein sequence: CAISDRGKLNVPDTQYF.